This entry lists 15 T cell receptor beta chains sequenced from one sample in a study of blood T cells in healthy people across ages. The authors ran a second PCR of roughly 6 to 12 cycles using a sample-barcoded 5' primer and a J-beta primer mix. One entry per CDR3 protein results from TCRdb running MiXCR on the 5' RACE reads. The sample has roughly 1.9 million distinct CDR3 sequences; approximately 40% are singletons. Sequencing input: blood. These receptors came from a human donor in good health.

The chain recombines TRBV7-2 with TRBJ2-3; TRBD2 agrees at 13 bases. CDR3 length equals 19 residues. Trimming removed 2 bases from V and 2 bases from J; junction bases left unmatched: 10. The germline gives CDR1 SGHTA, CDR2 FQGNSA. CDR3: CASSLNRLAGGPLTDTQYF. The CDR3 coding sequence is TGTGCCAGCAGCTTAAATCGACTAGCGGGGGGCCCTCTCACAGATACGCAGTATTTT.

In this sample, this clonotype turned up a few times. V and J are TRBV29-1 and TRBJ2-5; no definite D call. The V gene's germline CDR1 is SQVTM and CDR2 ANQGSEA. CDR3 length: 12 amino acids. Trimming shortened V by 2 bases and J by 1 base, and 5 bases separated the two germline ends. The CDR3 DNA sequence: TGCAGCGTTGAACAGTCCCAAGAGACCCAGTACTTC. Protein sequence: CSVEQSQETQYF.

This clonotype showed up just a few times. The V call is TRBV29-1, the J call TRBJ2-5; D ambiguous. Trimming pared 5 bases from V and 2 bases from J, leaving 6 bases between. The CDR3 contains 11 residues. Germline V gene sequence: CDR1 SQVTM, CDR2 ANQGSEA. This CDR3 is CSVLEQETQYF. The CDR3 DNA is TGCAGCGTTCTGGAGCAAGAGACCCAGTACTTC.

The chain couples TRBV6-2 or TRBV6-3 to TRBJ2-1, with D perhaps matching TRBD1 (5 bases). There are 15 residues in the CDR3. Trimming removed 2 bases at V and 0 bases at J, with 8 bases between. From germline, CDR1 is MNHEY and CDR2 SVGEGT. The chain's CDR3 is CASSYRGYSYNEQFF. CDR3 in DNA: TGTGCCAGCAGTTACAGGGGATACTCCTACAATGAGCAGTTCTTC.

This clonotype has a handful of counts. The genes are TRBV9 and TRBJ1-1; D gene uncertain. Germline CDR1 is SGDLS and CDR2 is YYNGEE. Trimming cost V 0 bases and J 6 bases, with 15 bases left between them. The CDR3 contains 15 residues. The CDR3 region has the DNA TGTGCCAGCAGCGTAGGCGGTGGGCACGCCTCTGAAGCTTTCTTT. This sequence encodes CASSVGGGHASEAFF.

J is TRBJ1-1 and V is TRBV6-2 or TRBV6-3; D gene uncertain. V lost 0 bases and J lost 9, with 20 bases in between. This CDR3 is 16 amino acids long. The germline V gene encodes CDR1 MNHEY and CDR2 SVGEGT. The CDR3 spells CASSYSMGEGDSKAFF. The CDR3 bases are TGTGCCAGCAGTTACTCGATGGGCGAGGGAGATAGTAAAGCTTTCTTT.

This rearrangement joins TRBV12-3 or TRBV12-4 to TRBJ2-5; 12 nucleotides line up with TRBD2. J gave up 11 bases and V 5 bases, and 6 bases lay outside the gene matches. The CDR3 runs 13 residues. The CDR3, as DNA: TGTGCCAGCAGTCCGAGACTAGCGGGGGCACAGTACTTC. This sequence encodes CASSPRLAGAQYF.

As regards this clonotype: An end of the junction differs from the germline gene, which may be a read error. The CDR3 loop is CAGSPGPRGGNQPQHF. The CDR3 DNA reads TGTGCCGGCAGTCCCGGACCTAGGGGAGGCAATCAGCCCCAGCATTTT. This chain joins TRBV27 and TRBJ1-5; D might be TRBD1 (5 bases). CDR1 is MNHEY and CDR2 is SMNVEV in the germline V gene (reference sequence). The CDR3 runs 16 residues.

This clonotype was seen only a few times. This chain joins TRBV10-3 and TRBJ1-4, with D hard to call. CDR3 length: 15 amino acids. Trimming removed 2 bases at V and 7 bases at J, with 14 bases between. Germline CDR1 is ENHRY and CDR2 is SYGVKD. CDR3 in amino acids: CAISERWGVGEKLFF. CDR3 sequence (DNA): TGTGCCATCAGTGAGAGGTGGGGAGTTGGTGAAAAACTGTTTTTT.

A note on this clonotype: At one of its ends the junction is not consistent with the germline gene, which may arise from a read error. This rearrangement joins TRBV4-1 to TRBJ2-1; possibly TRBD1 for D (5 bases). Germline V CDR1 and CDR2: MGHRA, YSYEKL. The CDR3 sequence is 15 residues long. CDR3 amino acids: CASSRQSFSYNGQFF. CDR3 bases: TGCGCCAGCAGCCGACAGTCTTTTTCCTACAATGGGCAGTTCTTC.

The chain employs TRBV29-1 and TRBJ2-1; TRBD2 matches 10 bases. In germline, CDR1 is SQVTM, CDR2 ANQGSEA. V lost 6 bases and J lost 8; bases outside the gene matches: 10. The CDR3 is 14 residues long. The CDR3 coding sequence is TGCAGCGTCGAGGACTTAGCGGGGGGATATGAGCAGTTCTTC. This encodes CSVEDLAGGYEQFF.

The rearrangement uses TRBV7-2 and TRBJ2-7; the D gene could be TRBD1 or TRBD2 (6 bases each). This CDR3 is 14 amino acids long. Trimming pared 1 base from V and 9 bases from J, leaving 16 bases between. Germline V gene data show CDR1 as SGHTA and CDR2 as FQGNSA. CDR3 nucleotides: TGTGCCAGCAGCTTAGGCAGGGGACTGGGCGGGCAGTACTTC. Its translation: CASSLGRGLGGQYF.

This clonotype was recorded many times. V usage is TRBV5-1 and J usage is TRBJ2-3; D may be TRBD2 (6 bases). Trimming stripped 0 bases from V and 7 bases from J, with 12 bases between. Germline CDR1 and CDR2: SGHRS and YFSETQ. The CDR3 loop spans 14 amino acids. The CDR3 DNA reads as TGCGCCAGCAGCTTGGCCCCGGGGGTGAATACGCAGTATTTT. This translates into CASSLAPGVNTQYF.

The CDR3 is CAISASGGATDTQYF. The CDR3 DNA follows: TGTGCCATCAGCGCTAGCGGGGGGGCGACAGATACGCAGTATTTT. The chain joins TRBV10-3 to TRBJ2-3, with 12 bases fitting TRBD2. Trimming removed 6 bases from V and 3 bases from J; junction bases left unmatched: 4. From germline, CDR1 is ENHRY and CDR2 SYGVKD. There are 15 residues in the CDR3.

This clonotype has just a few counts. The genes are TRBV20-1 and TRBJ2-7; TRBD1 aligns across 7 bases. J lost 1 base, V lost 7 bases, and 7 bases had no gene match. The germline V gene has CDR1 DFQATT and CDR2 SNEGSKA (reference sequence). This CDR3 is 13 amino acids long. DNA of the CDR3: TGCAGTGAGTGGGACAGATTATCCTACGAGCAGTACTTC. Translating gives CSEWDRLSYEQYF.